This entry describes one T cell receptor beta chain. This clone may be a read error of a much larger clone one base away. The sample comes from a study of tumor-infiltrating lymphocytes in primary liver carcinoma. Study overall: Cases comprised patients with primary liver carcinoma who received surgical resection. Maximum tumor diameters ranged from roughly 4 to 10 cm, stage T1-T3 N0M0.

Synthesis of TCR beta cDNA was carried out from 500 ng total RNA with a constant-region primer. The TCR beta library was amplified through three nested multiplex PCR rounds in a modified ARM-PCR procedure. A C-beta reverse primer and TRBV1-TRBV30 forward primers served in each of the first two PCR rounds, at ten to eleven cycles apiece. TCRdb reprocessed the multiplex PCR reads with MiXCR, giving one entry per CDR3 protein. The sample gives approximately 300,000 distinct CDR3 sequences, more than 55% of which show up once; approximately 9% is in the top ten. Alongside blood RNA obtained from unsorted whole blood, germline DNA was also extracted. This CDR3 has 13 residues. The germline V and J ends were trimmed by 2 bases and 0 bases, with 3 bases remaining between them. The germline V gene encodes CDR1 MNHEY and CDR2 SVGAGI.

Sequencing input: peripheral blood. V usage is TRBV6-5 and J usage is TRBJ2-3; D remains unclear. This sequence originates from a middle-aged man with primary liver carcinoma and hepatitis B virus infection. The CDR3: CASSYNSTDTQYF. The DNA for the CDR3 is TGTGCCAGCAGTTACAATAGCACAGATACGCAGTATTTT.